What follows are 21 T cell receptor beta chains derived from one specimen sequenced in a study of T cells after yellow fever vaccination. A single record per CDR3 protein comes from TCRdb applying MiXCR to the 5' RACE reads. The sample consists of around 150,000 distinct CDR3 sequences, 6.5% to 8.5% of them appearing once. The material sequenced was CD4+ T cells sorted from PBMCs, taken roughly 5 days after the first yellow fever vaccination. These receptors were obtained from a man younger than 30 who received the YFV17D yellow fever vaccine.

This clonotype appeared many times. The V gene is TRBV7-9, the J gene TRBJ1-4; TRBD1 matches at 8 bases. The CDR3 contains 16 residues. With V trimmed by 1 base and J by 1 base, 2 bases remained unmatched. Germline CDR1 and CDR2: SEHNR and FQNEAQ (reference sequence). The CDR3 loop reads CASSLGDRGTNEKLFF. The DNA for the CDR3 is TGTGCCAGCAGCTTAGGAGACAGGGGAACTAATGAAAAACTGTTTTTT.

This clonotype was seen only a few times. This rearrangement joins TRBV20-1 to TRBJ2-7; D remains ambiguous. The CDR3 is made up of 13 amino acids. Trimming took off 0 bases at V and 3 bases at J, with 9 bases between the two ends. Germline V gene sequence: CDR1 DFQATT, CDR2 SNEGSKA (reference sequence). The CDR3 loop reads CSARDRLNYEQYF. CDR3 sequence (DNA): TGCAGTGCTAGAGATCGGCTAAACTACGAGCAGTACTTC.

The chain recombines TRBV15 with TRBJ2-2; 9 bases are a match to TRBD2. The V segment lost 3 bases and the J segment 0 bases; nucleotides outside the gene matches: 11. This CDR3 comprises 19 residues. Germline values: CDR1 LNHNV, CDR2 YYDKDF (reference sequence). CDR3 sequence reads: CATSSDRLAGIANTGELFF. The CDR3, as DNA: TGTGCCACCAGCAGTGACAGGCTAGCGGGGATCGCGAACACCGGGGAGCTGTTTTTT.

The V call is TRBV4-3, the J call TRBJ2-5; maybe TRBD1 (6 bases). V lost 1 base and J lost 5, with 17 bases in between. This CDR3 is 16 amino acids long. The germline V gene encodes CDR1 LGHNA and CDR2 YSLEER. In DNA, the CDR3 is TGCGCCAGCAGCCAAGCCTACCACAGGGTGGGGGAGACCCAGTACTTC. As protein: CASSQAYHRVGETQYF.

This clonotype came up many times. The rearrangement links TRBV2 to TRBJ2-7; TRBD2 matches at 9 bases. J was trimmed by 5 bases and V by 8 bases; bases with no gene match: 16. The CDR3 has 16 residues. Looked up from germline, CDR1 is SNHLY and CDR2 is FYNNEI. The CDR3 nucleotides are TGTGCCAGCGGAACGTCTAGCGGGGTGGGTTGGAACGAGCAGTACGTC. Protein sequence: CASGTSSGVGWNEQYV.

The chain is built from TRBV5-1 and TRBJ1-3; 9 bases map to TRBD1. CDR1 and CDR2 from the germline V gene are SGHRS and YFSETQ. This CDR3 comprises 18 residues. Trimming cost V 6 bases and J 0 bases; bases outside gene matches: 13. The CDR3 sequence is CASIDNVGQGRSGNTIYF. The DNA for the CDR3 is TGCGCCAGCATCGACAACGTTGGACAGGGGCGCTCTGGAAACACCATATATTTT.

This clonotype has only a few counts. This chain links TRBV20-1 with TRBJ2-3, with 12 bases fitting TRBD2. With V trimmed by 3 bases and J by 8 bases, 9 bases remained unmatched. CDR3 length: 15 residues. CDR1 and CDR2 (germline): DFQATT, SNEGSKA (reference sequence). This CDR3 is CSASLGLAGAGTQYF. The CDR3 region has the DNA TGCAGTGCTAGTTTGGGACTAGCGGGCGCAGGTACGCAGTATTTT.

For the CDR3, the DNA is TGCGCCAGCAGTGAGAGTCACCTTAATCAGCCCCAGCATTTT. This gives the protein CASSESHLNQPQHF. The rearrangement links TRBV10-2 to TRBJ1-5, with D unclear. This CDR3 has 14 amino acids. Germline V CDR1 and CDR2: WSHSY, SAAADI. Trimming cost V 2 bases and J 4 bases, with 9 bases left between them.

As for this clonotype: One end of the junction is discordant with germline, which a read error may explain. This chain connects TRBV6-5 to TRBJ2-7; D assignment may be TRBD1 or TRBD2 (6 bases each). CDR3 length: 13 residues. Per germline, CDR1 MNHEY and CDR2 SVGAGI. CDR3 amino acids: CASSYQFGGGRHF. Written as DNA, the CDR3 is TGTGCCAGCAGTTATCAGTTCGGGGGCGGCCGACACTTC.

This clonotype occurred many times. The chain has TRBV6-5 and TRBJ2-7; either TRBD1 or TRBD2 may supply D (5 bases each). V lost 6 bases to trimming and J lost 6 bases, with 18 bases between them. The CDR3 runs to 14 residues. CDR1 and CDR2 (germline): MNHEY, SVGAGI. CDR3 loop: CASRPGPSRREQYV. CDR3 in DNA: TGTGCCAGCAGACCGGGACCGTCACGTCGCGAGCAGTACGTC.

The rearrangement joins TRBV7-9 to TRBJ2-1, with D uncertain. Germline CDR1 and CDR2: SEHNR and FQNEAQ (reference sequence). This CDR3 has 15 amino acids. The V end lost 1 base, the J end lost 8 bases, and 15 bases lay between the germline ends. CDR3 sequence reads: CASSLVSSVSDEQFF. The CDR3 DNA sequence: TGTGCCAGCAGCTTAGTATCGAGCGTCTCAGATGAGCAGTTCTTC.

V gene TRBV7-9 combines with J gene TRBJ2-3; no clear D. CDR3 length: 13 residues. The V gene's germline CDR1 is SEHNR and CDR2 FQNEAQ (reference sequence). Deletions cut 6 bases from V and 7 bases from J, with 14 bases between. The CDR3 is CASSQYPLNTQYF. Here the CDR3 DNA reads TGTGCCAGCAGTCAATATCCCCTAAATACGCAGTATTTT.

This clonotype was seen ten or more times. This chain links TRBV5-1 with TRBJ2-3; 11 nucleotides agree with TRBD2. Per the germline V gene, CDR1 is SGHRS and CDR2 is YFSETQ. The CDR3 spans 16 residues. The J segment lost 2 bases and the V segment lost 4 bases, leaving 6 bases of the junction unmatched. This CDR3 reads CASSGGTSGHTDTQYF. Here the CDR3 DNA reads TGCGCCAGCAGCGGGGGGACTAGCGGCCACACAGATACGCAGTATTTT. Using reference TRBV5-1 and TRBJ2-3 for the parts outside the CDR3, the full variable domain is KAGVTQTPRYLIKTRGQQVTLSCSPISGHRSVSWYQQTPGQGLQFLFEYFSETQRNKGNFPGRFSGRQFSNSRSEMNVSTLELGDSALYLCASSGGTSGHTDTQYFGPGTRLTVL.

Many counts were recorded for this clonotype. The chain has TRBV5-1 and TRBJ2-1; the D call may be TRBD1 or TRBD2 (5 bases each). The V and J ends lost 2 bases and 2 bases respectively, with 11 bases between them. In germline, CDR1 is SGHRS, CDR2 YFSETQ. The CDR3 loop spans 15 amino acids. The CDR3 spells CASSLTVGAYNEQFF. The DNA for the CDR3 is TGCGCCAGCAGCTTAACAGTGGGGGCCTACAATGAGCAGTTCTTC.

This clonotype was observed at least ten times. The chain couples TRBV15 to TRBJ2-7, with D perhaps being TRBD1 or TRBD2 (5 bases each). Trimming took off 0 bases at V and 3 bases at J, with 9 bases between the two ends. The CDR3 has 14 amino acids. Germline CDR1 reads LNHNV; CDR2 reads YYDKDF (reference sequence). CDR3 coding DNA: TGTGCCACCAGCAGAGATGAGGGGAACTACGAGCAGTACTTC. The encoded protein is CATSRDEGNYEQYF.

The J gene is TRBJ2-1, the V gene TRBV6-6; possible D gene TRBD1, 6 bases. V gave up 6 bases and J gave up 5 bases, with 11 bases separating them. The V gene's germline CDR1 is MNHNY and CDR2 SVGAGI (reference sequence). The CDR3 loop spans 13 amino acids. The CDR3 DNA sequence: TGTGCCAGCAGACAAAGACAGGACAATGAGCAGTTCTTC. Residues: CASRQRQDNEQFF.

This clonotype showed up many times. The chain links TRBV6-5 to TRBJ2-2, with TRBD2 matching 9 bases. Germline-derived CDR1 and CDR2 are MNHEY and SVGAGI. This CDR3 spans 14 amino acids. The J segment lost 7 bases and the V segment lost 7 bases, leaving 7 bases of the junction unmatched. This chain's CDR3 is CASTGLAVGGELFF. CDR3 coding DNA: TGTGCCAGCACGGGACTAGCCGTGGGCGGGGAGCTGTTTTTT.

The V call is TRBV27, the J call TRBJ2-1, with TRBD1 identical over 8 bases. There are 13 residues in the CDR3. The germline V gene has CDR1 MNHEY and CDR2 SMNVEV (reference sequence). V trimming: 6 bases; J trimming: 6 bases; junction bases outside the gene matches: 4. CDR3 coding DNA: TGTGCCAGCAGGCCCACAGGGGGCAATGAGCAGTTCTTC. Residues: CASRPTGGNEQFF.

This clonotype was counted a few times. The chain joins TRBV7-2 to TRBJ2-1; TRBD1 is a possible D gene (6 bases). There are 15 residues in the CDR3. V was clipped by 1 base and J by 10 bases, with 17 bases between them. Per germline, CDR1 SGHTA and CDR2 FQGNSA. The CDR3 here is CASSLEGTGWREQFF. In DNA, the CDR3 is TGTGCCAGCAGCTTAGAAGGCACAGGGTGGAGGGAGCAGTTCTTC.

This rearrangement joins TRBV20-1 to TRBJ2-2, with 10 positions matching TRBD1. The CDR3 extends over 15 amino acids. J lost 6 bases, V lost 3 bases, and 7 bases had no gene match. The germline V gene has CDR1 DFQATT and CDR2 SNEGSKA (reference sequence). CDR3 region: CSASDSGTGAGELFF. The CDR3 DNA reads TGCAGTGCTAGCGATTCCGGGACAGGGGCCGGGGAGCTGTTTTTT.

V and J are TRBV3-1 and TRBJ2-1, with 7 bases matching TRBD2. The CDR3 loop spans 12 amino acids. V shed 1 base and J 12 bases; nucleotides not matched to a gene: 3. Germline values: CDR1 LGHDT, CDR2 YNNKEL (reference sequence). CDR3 coding DNA: TGTGCCAGCAGCCAAGTACCGGGGGGGCAGTTCTTC. Translated: CASSQVPGGQFF.